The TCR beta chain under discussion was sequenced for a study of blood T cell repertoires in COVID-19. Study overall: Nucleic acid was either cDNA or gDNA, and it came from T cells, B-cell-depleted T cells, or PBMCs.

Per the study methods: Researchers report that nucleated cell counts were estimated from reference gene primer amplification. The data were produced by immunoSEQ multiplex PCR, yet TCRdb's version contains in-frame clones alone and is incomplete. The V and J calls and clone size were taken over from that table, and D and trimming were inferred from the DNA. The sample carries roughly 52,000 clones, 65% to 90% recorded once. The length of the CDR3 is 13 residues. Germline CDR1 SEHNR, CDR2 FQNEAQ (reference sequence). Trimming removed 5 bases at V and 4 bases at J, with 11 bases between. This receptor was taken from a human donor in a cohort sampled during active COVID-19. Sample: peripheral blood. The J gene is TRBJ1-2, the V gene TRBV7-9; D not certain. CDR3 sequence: CASSPLGLYGYTF. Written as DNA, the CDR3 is TGTGCCAGCAGCCCCCTAGGCCTCTATGGCTACACCTTC.